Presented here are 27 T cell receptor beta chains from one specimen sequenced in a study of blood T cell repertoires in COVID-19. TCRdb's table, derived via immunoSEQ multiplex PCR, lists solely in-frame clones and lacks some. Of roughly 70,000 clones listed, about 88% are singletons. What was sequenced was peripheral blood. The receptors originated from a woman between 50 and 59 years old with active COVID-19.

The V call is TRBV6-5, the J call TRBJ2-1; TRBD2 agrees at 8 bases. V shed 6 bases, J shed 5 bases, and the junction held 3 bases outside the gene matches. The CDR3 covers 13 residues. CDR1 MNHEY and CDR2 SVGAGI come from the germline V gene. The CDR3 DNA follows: TGTGCCAGCAGGACTAGCGCACACAATGAGCAGTTCTTC. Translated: CASRTSAHNEQFF.

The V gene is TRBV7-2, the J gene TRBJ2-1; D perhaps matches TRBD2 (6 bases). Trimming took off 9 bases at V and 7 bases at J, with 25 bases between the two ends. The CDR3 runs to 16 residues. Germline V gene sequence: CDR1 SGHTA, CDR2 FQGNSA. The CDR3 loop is CARIPAWGEGGNEQFF. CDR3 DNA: TGTGCCAGAATTCCCGCGTGGGGGGAAGGTGGGAATGAGCAGTTCTTC.

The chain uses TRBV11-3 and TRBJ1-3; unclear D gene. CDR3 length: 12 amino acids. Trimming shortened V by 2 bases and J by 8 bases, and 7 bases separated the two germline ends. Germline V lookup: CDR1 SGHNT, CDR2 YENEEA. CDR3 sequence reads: CASSLRGDTIYF. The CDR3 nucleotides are TGTGCCAGCAGCTTACGGGGAGACACCATATATTTT.

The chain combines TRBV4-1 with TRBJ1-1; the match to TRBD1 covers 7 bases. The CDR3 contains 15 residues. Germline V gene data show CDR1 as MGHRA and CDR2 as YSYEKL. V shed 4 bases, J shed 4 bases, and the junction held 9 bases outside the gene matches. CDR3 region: CASSPQGRGVTEAFF. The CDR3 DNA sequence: TGCGCCAGCAGCCCTCAGGGCAGGGGGGTCACTGAAGCTTTCTTT.

The DNA of the CDR3 is TGCGCCAGCAGCCAAGCGGCTAGCGGGAGGGCCCTAGATACGCAGTATTTT. Translated, it gives CASSQAASGRALDTQYF. The V and J genes are TRBV4-1 and TRBJ2-3, with TRBD2 matching 12 bases. Germline V CDR1 and CDR2: MGHRA, YSYEKL. This CDR3 spans 17 amino acids. V shed 1 base, J shed 5 bases, and the junction held 7 bases outside the gene matches.

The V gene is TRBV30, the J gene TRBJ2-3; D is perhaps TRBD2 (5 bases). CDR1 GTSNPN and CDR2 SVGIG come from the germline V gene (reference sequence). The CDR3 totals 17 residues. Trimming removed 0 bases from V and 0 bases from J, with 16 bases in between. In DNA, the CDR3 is TGTGCCTGGAGTGTTAACACGGCTAGCAGCAGCACAGATACGCAGTATTTT. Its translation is CAWSVNTASSSTDTQYF. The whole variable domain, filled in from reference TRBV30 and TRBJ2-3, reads SQTIHQWPATLVQPVGSPLSLECTVEGTSNPNLYWYRQAAGRGLQLLFYSVGIGQISSEVPQNLSASRPQDRQFILSSKKLLLSDSGFYLCAWSVNTASSSTDTQYFGPGTRLTVL.

CDR3 bases: TGTGCCACCAGTGATTTTGGGGCATCGCAACAAGAGACCCAGTACTTC. This gives the protein CATSDFGASQQETQYF. This chain joins TRBV24-1 and TRBJ2-5; weak D call: TRBD1 (5 bases). Germline V CDR1 and CDR2: KGHDR, SFDVKD. The CDR3 has 16 residues. The germline V and J ends were trimmed by 1 base and 2 bases, with 13 bases remaining between them.

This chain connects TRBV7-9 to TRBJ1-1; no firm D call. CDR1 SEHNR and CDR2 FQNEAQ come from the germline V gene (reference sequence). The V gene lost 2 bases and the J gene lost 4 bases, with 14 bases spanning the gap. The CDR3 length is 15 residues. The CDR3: CASSLSAASSTEAFF. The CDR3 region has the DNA TGTGCCAGCAGCTTAAGCGCAGCCTCAAGCACTGAAGCTTTCTTT.

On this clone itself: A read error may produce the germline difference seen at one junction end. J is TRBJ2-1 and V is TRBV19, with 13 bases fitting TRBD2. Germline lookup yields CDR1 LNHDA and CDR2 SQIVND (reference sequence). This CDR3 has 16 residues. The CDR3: CASSLTSGRSSNEQFF. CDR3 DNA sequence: TGTGCCAGTAGTCTGACTAGCGGGAGGTCCTCCAATGAGCAGTTCTTC.

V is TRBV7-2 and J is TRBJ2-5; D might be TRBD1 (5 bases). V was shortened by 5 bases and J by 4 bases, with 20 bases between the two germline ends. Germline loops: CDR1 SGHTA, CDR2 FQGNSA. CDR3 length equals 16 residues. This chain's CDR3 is CASSPRGLGSSETQYF. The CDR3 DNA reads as TGTGCCAGCAGCCCTAGGGGTTTGGGGTCTTCAGAGACCCAGTACTTC.

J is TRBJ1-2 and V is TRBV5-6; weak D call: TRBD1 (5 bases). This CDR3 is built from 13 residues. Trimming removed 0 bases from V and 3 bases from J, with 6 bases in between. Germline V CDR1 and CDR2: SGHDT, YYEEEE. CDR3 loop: CASSLGRDYGYTF. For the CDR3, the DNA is TGTGCCAGCAGCTTGGGCAGGGACTATGGCTACACCTTC.

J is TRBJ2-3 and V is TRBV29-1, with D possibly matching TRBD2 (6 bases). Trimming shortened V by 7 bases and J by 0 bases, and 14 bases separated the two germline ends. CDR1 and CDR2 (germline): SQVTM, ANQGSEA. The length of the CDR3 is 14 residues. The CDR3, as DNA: TGCAGCGCCCATGCGGAGGGCAGCACAGATACGCAGTATTTT. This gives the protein CSAHAEGSTDTQYF.

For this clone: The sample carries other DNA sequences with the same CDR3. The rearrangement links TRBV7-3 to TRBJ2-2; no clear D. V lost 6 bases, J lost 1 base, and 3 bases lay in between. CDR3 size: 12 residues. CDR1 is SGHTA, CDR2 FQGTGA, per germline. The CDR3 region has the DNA TGTGCCAGCAGTCTGAACACCGGGGAGCTGTTTTTT. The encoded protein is CASSLNTGELFF.

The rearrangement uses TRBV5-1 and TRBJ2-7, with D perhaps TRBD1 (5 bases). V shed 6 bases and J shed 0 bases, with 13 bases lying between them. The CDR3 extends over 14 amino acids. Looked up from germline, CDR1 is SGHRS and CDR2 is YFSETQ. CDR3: CASTTDSTSYEQYF. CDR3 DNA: TGCGCCAGCACTACCGACAGCACCTCCTACGAGCAGTACTTC.

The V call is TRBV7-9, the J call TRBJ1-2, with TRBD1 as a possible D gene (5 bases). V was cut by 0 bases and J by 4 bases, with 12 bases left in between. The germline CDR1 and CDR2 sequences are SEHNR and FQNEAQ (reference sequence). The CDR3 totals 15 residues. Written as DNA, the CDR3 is TGTGCCAGCAGCTTAGCGGTCGGGGACTTCTATGGCTACACCTTC. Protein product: CASSLAVGDFYGYTF.

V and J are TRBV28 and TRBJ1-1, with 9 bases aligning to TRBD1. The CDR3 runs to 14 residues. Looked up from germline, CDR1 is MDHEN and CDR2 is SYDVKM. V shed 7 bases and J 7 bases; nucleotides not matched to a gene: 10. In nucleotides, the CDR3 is TGTGCCAGCATCCTTGGGGACAGGGCCTATGAAGCTTTCTTT. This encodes CASILGDRAYEAFF.

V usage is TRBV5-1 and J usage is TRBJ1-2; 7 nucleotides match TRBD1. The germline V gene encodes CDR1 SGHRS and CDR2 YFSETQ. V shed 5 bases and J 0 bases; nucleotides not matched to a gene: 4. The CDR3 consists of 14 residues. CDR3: CASSAGTANYGYTF. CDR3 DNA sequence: TGCGCCAGCAGTGCCGGGACAGCTAACTATGGCTACACCTTC.

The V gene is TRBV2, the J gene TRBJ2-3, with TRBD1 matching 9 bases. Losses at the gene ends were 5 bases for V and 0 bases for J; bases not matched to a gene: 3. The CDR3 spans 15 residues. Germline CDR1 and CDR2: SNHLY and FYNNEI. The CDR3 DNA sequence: TGTGCCAGCAGTCCCGACAGGGGGAGCACAGATACGCAGTATTTT. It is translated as CASSPDRGSTDTQYF.

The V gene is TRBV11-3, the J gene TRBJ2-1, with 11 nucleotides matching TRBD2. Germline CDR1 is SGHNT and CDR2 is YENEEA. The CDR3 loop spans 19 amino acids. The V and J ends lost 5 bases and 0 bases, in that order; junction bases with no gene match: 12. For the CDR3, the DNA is TGTGCCAGCAGCCAAGCTGGACTAGCGGGTCATAGCTCCTACAATGAGCAGTTCTTC. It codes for CASSQAGLAGHSSYNEQFF.

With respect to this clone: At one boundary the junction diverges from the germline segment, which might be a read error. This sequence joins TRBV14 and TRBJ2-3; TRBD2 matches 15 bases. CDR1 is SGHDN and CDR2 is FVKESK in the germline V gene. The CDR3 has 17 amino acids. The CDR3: CASSQEEGPGTSGGRWF. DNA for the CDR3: TGTGCCAGCAGCCAAGAAGAGGGCCCCGGGACTAGCGGGGGGAGATGGTTT. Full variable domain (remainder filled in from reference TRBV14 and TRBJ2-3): EAGVTQFPSHSVIEKGQTVTLRCDPISGHDNLYWYRRVMGKEIKFLLHFVKESKQDESGMPNNRFLAERTGGTYSTLKVQPAELEDSGVYFCASSQEEGPGTSGGRWFGPGTRLTVL.

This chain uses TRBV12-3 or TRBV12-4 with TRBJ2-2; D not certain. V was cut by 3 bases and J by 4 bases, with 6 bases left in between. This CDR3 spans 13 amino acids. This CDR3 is CASSLRSTGELFF. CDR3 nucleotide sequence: TGTGCCAGCAGTTTGAGGTCCACCGGGGAGCTGTTTTTT.

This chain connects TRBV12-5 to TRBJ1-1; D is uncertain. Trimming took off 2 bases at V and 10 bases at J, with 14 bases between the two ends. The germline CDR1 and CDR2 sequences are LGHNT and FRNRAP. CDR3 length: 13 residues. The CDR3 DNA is TGTGCTAGTGGTTTGCCCGAGCGTGGAGGAGCTTTCTTT. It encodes CASGLPERGGAFF.

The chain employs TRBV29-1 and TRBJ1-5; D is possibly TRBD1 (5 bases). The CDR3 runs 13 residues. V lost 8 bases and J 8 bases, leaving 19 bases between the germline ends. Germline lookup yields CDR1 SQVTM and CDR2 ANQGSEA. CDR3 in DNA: TGCAGCACCCGACAGTCCCTCGGAGAGCCCCAGCATTTT. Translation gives CSTRQSLGEPQHF.

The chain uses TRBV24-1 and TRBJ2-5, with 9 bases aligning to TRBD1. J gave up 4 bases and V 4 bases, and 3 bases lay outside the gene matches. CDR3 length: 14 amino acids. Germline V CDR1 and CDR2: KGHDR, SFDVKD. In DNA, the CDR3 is TGTGCCACCAGTGAAACGACAGGGGGAGAGACCCAGTACTTC. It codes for CATSETTGGETQYF.

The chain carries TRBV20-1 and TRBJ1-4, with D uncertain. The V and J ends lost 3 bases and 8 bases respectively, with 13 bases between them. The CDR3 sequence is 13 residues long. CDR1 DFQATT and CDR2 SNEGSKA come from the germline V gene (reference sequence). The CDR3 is CSASIGMREKLFF. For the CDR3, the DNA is TGCAGTGCTAGTATCGGGATGAGGGAAAAACTGTTTTTT.

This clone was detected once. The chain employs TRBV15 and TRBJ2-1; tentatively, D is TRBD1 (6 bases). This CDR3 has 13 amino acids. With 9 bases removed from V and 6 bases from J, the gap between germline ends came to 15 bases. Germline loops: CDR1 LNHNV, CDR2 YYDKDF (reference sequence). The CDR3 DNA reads TGTGCCACGGGGGCTCTGATCAGCAATGAGCAGTTCTTC. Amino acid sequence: CATGALISNEQFF.

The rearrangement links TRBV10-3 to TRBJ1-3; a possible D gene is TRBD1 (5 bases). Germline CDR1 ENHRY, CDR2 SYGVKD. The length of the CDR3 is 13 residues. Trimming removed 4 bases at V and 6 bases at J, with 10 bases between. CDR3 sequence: CAISGGGENTIYF. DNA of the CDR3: TGTGCCATCAGTGGGGGAGGGGAAAACACCATATATTTT.